The 8 T cell receptor beta chains given below trace back to one sample, sequenced in a study of identical twins. One entry per CDR3 protein results from TCRdb running MiXCR on the 5' RACE reads. The repertoire holds approximately 550,000 distinct CDR3 sequences, under 25% seen once, with roughly 0.5% in the top ten. The same data also contributed to another study, on yellow fever vaccine responses in identical twins.

Material for sequencing was CD4+ T cells sorted from blood. The receptors come from a woman aged 18-29 years in good health.

This clonotype was detected a few times. This chain uses TRBV2 with TRBJ2-1; D is perhaps TRBD1 or TRBD2 (5 bases each). The CDR3 has 13 amino acids. V lost 7 bases to trimming and J lost 3 bases, with 10 bases between them. Germline-derived CDR1 and CDR2 are SNHLY and FYNNEI. CDR3 residues: CASTGTSYNEQFF. For the CDR3, the DNA is TGTGCCAGCACCGGGACCAGCTACAATGAGCAGTTCTTC.

For the CDR3, the DNA is TGTGCCAGCAGCCAAGATACTAGCGGGATCAATGAGCAGTTCTTC. Its translation is CASSQDTSGINEQFF. The chain combines TRBV3-1 with TRBJ2-1; 10 bases align to TRBD2. The CDR3 contains 15 residues. From germline, CDR1 is LGHDT and CDR2 YNNKEL (reference sequence). After removal of 0 bases from V and 6 bases from J, the junction contained 2 bases not matched to a gene.

The chain combines TRBV6-2 or TRBV6-3 with TRBJ2-5, with D perhaps assigned TRBD1 or TRBD2 (5 bases each). This CDR3 is built from 16 residues. CDR1 is MNHEY, CDR2 SVGEGT, per germline. Between the trimmed V and J ends, which lost 4 bases and 2 bases, there was a span of 17 bases. CDR3 coding DNA: TGTGCCAGCAGTTTCCCCCTCGGGACCAAACAAGAGACCCAGTACTTC. Its protein product is CASSFPLGTKQETQYF.

This clonotype was seen only a few times. This chain connects TRBV20-1 to TRBJ1-6; no definite D call. The CDR3 has 16 amino acids. The V gene's germline CDR1 is DFQATT and CDR2 SNEGSKA (reference sequence). The V and J ends lost 0 bases and 3 bases respectively, with 12 bases between them. CDR3 bases: TGCAGTGCTAGAGAATTGGGATACGGCTATAATTCACCCCTCCACTTT. It yields the protein CSARELGYGYNSPLHF.

The genes are TRBV11-2 and TRBJ2-1; the D is unclear. Trimming left V 3 bases short and J 14 bases short, with 11 bases between. CDR3 length equals 11 residues. CDR1 is SGHAT and CDR2 is FQNNGV in the germline V gene. CDR3 sequence reads: CASSFSYSEFF. As DNA, the CDR3 is TGTGCCAGCAGCTTCTCGTATTCGGAGTTCTTC.

V is TRBV20-1 and J is TRBJ2-3; D is unclear. Germline-derived CDR1 and CDR2 are DFQATT and SNEGSKA (reference sequence). Trimming shortened V by 2 bases and J by 6 bases, and 15 bases separated the two germline ends. The CDR3 loop spans 14 amino acids. CDR3 nucleotide sequence: TGCAGTGCTAGACTTCAACCCCCTAGGGATACGCAGTATTTT. It encodes CSARLQPPRDTQYF.

This clonotype was observed a few times. The gene calls are TRBV5-1 and TRBJ2-1; TRBD1 might be the D (6 bases). Trimming took off 4 bases at V and 15 bases at J, with 17 bases between the two ends. This CDR3 comprises 12 residues. Per the germline V gene, CDR1 is SGHRS and CDR2 is YFSETQ. The CDR3 nucleotides read TGCGCCAGCAGCCCCAACAGGGTTGATCCGTTCTTC. As protein: CASSPNRVDPFF.

This clonotype was observed a handful of times. This chain uses TRBV5-1 with TRBJ1-2, with no clear D. In germline, CDR1 is SGHRS, CDR2 YFSETQ. This CDR3 is built from 16 residues. With 0 bases removed from V and 7 bases from J, the gap between germline ends came to 19 bases. This chain's CDR3 is CASSLAGVEGSSGYTF. CDR3 nucleotides: TGCGCCAGCAGCTTGGCCGGTGTGGAAGGGAGTAGTGGCTACACCTTC.